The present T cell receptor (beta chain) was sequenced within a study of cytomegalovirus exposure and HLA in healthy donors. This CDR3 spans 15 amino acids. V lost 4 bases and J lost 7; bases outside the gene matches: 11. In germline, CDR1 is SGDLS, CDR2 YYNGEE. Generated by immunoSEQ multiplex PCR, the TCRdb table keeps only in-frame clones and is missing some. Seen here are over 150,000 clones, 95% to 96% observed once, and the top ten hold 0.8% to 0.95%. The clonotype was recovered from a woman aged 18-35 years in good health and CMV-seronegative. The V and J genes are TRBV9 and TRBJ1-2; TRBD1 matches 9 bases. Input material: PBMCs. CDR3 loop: CASSTRTGEYGGYTF. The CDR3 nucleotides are TGTGCCAGCAGCACCAGGACAGGGGAATATGGTGGCTACACCTTC.